This entry is about one T cell receptor (beta chain). For TCR, cDNA came from 5'RACE template switching, which added a universal primer site and UMIs. TCRdb called the 5' RACE reads again in MiXCR, with one record for every CDR3 protein. The sample yields 80,000 to 100,000 distinct CDR3 sequences, roughly 10% seen once. This entry is derived from a study of T cells after yellow fever vaccination. Germline CDR1 and CDR2: SEHNR and FQNEAQ (reference sequence). Trimming pared 5 bases from V and 7 bases from J, leaving 12 bases between. This CDR3 spans 14 amino acids. The chain has TRBV7-9 and TRBJ1-6; a possible D gene is TRBD1 (5 bases). This receptor was identified in a man aged 18 to 30 who received the YFV17D yellow fever vaccine. The input for sequencing was CD8+ T cells not binding an NS4B(214-222) dextramer, sorted from PBMCs, taken around 15 days after the first yellow fever vaccination. CDR3 DNA: TGTGCCAGCAGCCAGCAGGGACGCAATTCACCCCTCCACTTT. Amino acid sequence: CASSQQGRNSPLHF.